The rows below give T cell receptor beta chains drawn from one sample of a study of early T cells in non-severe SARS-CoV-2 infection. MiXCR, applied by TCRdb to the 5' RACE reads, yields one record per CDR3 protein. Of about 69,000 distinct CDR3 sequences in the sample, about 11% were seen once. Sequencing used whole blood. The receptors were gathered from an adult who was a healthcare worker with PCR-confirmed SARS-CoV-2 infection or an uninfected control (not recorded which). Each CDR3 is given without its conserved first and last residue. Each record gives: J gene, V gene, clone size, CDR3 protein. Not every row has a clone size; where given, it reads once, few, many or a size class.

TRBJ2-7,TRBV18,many,ASSPEAGGGEQY
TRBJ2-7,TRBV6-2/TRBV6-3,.,ASVRVAFHYEQY
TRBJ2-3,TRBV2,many,ASSAWTRSQLSDTQY
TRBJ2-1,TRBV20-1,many,SASASGNNEQF
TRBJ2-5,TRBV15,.,ATSRDLREETQY
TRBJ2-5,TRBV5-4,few,ASSLAAGEPETQY
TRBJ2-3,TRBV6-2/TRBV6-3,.,ASRKAGGSDTQY
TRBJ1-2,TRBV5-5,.,ASSGLVSYGYT
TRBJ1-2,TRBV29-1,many,SVEPSTGVGYGYT
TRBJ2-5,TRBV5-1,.,ASSQAAQETQY
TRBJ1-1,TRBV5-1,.,ASSLFAGVANTEAF